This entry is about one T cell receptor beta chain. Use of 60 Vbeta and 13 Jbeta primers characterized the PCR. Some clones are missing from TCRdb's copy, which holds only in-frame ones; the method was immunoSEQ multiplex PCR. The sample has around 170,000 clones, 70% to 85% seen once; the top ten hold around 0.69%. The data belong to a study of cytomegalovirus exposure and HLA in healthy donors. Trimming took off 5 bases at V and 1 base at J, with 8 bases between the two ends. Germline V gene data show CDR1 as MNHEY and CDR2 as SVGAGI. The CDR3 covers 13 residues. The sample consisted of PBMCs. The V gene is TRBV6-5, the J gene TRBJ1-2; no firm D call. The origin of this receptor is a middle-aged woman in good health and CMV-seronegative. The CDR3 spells CASSDMRNYGYTF. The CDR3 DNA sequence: TGTGCCAGCAGTGACATGCGTAACTATGGCTACACCTTC.